These 32 T cell receptor beta chains share one sample of origin, sequenced in a study of blood T cell repertoires in COVID-19. TCRdb's table, derived via immunoSEQ multiplex PCR, lists solely in-frame clones and lacks some. The table includes about 210,000 clones, around three quarters detected once. The material sequenced was peripheral blood. These receptors all stem from a woman aged 70-85 years with acute or convalescent COVID-19.

V is TRBV10-1 and J is TRBJ2-2; D is possibly TRBD2 (6 bases). V was shortened by 6 bases and J by 4 bases, with 15 bases between the two germline ends. Germline CDR1 and CDR2: WNHNN and SYGVQD (reference sequence). The CDR3 spans 15 residues. The CDR3 loop is CASSWGSGGTGELFF. The CDR3 nucleotides are TGCGCCAGCAGCTGGGGGTCCGGGGGCACCGGGGAGCTGTTTTTT.

This clone showed up just a few times. The J gene is TRBJ2-5, the V gene TRBV18, with TRBD2 matching 9 bases. J gave up 4 bases and V 4 bases, and 7 bases lay outside the gene matches. The CDR3 contains 15 residues. Looked up from germline, CDR1 is KGHSH and CDR2 is LQKENI. CDR3: CASSRSGGAGETQYF. The CDR3 DNA reads as TGTGCCAGCTCACGTAGCGGGGGAGCTGGAGAGACCCAGTACTTC.

V usage is TRBV4-2 and J usage is TRBJ2-7, with 10 bases lining up with TRBD2. Per germline, CDR1 LGHNA and CDR2 YNFKEQ. The CDR3 is 16 amino acids. The trim removed 1 base at V and 7 bases at J, leaving 10 bases unmatched. CDR3 bases: TGTGCCAGCAGCCAAGGGTTAAGCGGGGGGGCGGGTGAGCAGTACTTC. This translates into CASSQGLSGGAGEQYF.

CDR3 residues: CASSATSIQETQYF. CDR3 sequence (DNA): TGCGCCAGCAGCGCGACTAGCATCCAAGAGACCCAGTACTTC. The genes are TRBV5-1 and TRBJ2-5; 7 nucleotides agree with TRBD2. This CDR3 has 14 residues. The germline V gene has CDR1 SGHRS and CDR2 YFSETQ. After removal of 4 bases from V and 1 base from J, the junction contained 4 bases not matched to a gene.

The rearrangement links TRBV30 to TRBJ1-1; the match to TRBD1 covers 10 bases. Trimming cost V 4 bases and J 5 bases; bases outside gene matches: 7. The CDR3 spans 14 residues. Germline V CDR1 and CDR2: GTSNPN, SVGIG (reference sequence). This CDR3 is CAWTDRGRRTEAFF. CDR3 DNA sequence: TGTGCCTGGACCGACAGGGGGCGACGGACTGAAGCTTTCTTT.

V gene TRBV3-1 (or the pseudogene TRBV3-2) combines with J gene TRBJ2-3, with 9 bases matching TRBD2. CDR1 and CDR2 from the germline V gene are LGHDT and YNNKEL (reference sequence). The CDR3 length is 16 residues. With 3 bases clipped from V and 3 bases from J, the junction kept 7 bases outside the gene matches. The CDR3 is CASSQGSGGGTDTQYF. In nucleotides, the CDR3 is TGTGCCAGCAGCCAGGGTAGCGGGGGTGGAACAGATACGCAGTATTTT.

This chain connects TRBV5-1 to TRBJ2-3; 8 positions agree with TRBD2. The V segment lost 4 bases and the J segment 5 bases; nucleotides outside the gene matches: 15. The CDR3 sequence is 17 residues long. CDR1 is SGHRS, CDR2 YFSETQ, per germline. CDR3 nucleotide sequence: TGCGCCAGCAGCCCGGTTTACGGGGGGGTTGATGGAGATACGCAGTATTTT. The encoded protein is CASSPVYGGVDGDTQYF.

The chain combines TRBV5-1 with TRBJ2-7; tentative D call: TRBD1 (6 bases). The CDR3 has 14 amino acids. V shed 4 bases and J shed 5 bases, with 16 bases lying between them. CDR1 and CDR2 (germline): SGHRS, YFSETQ. Here the CDR3 DNA reads TGCGCCAGCAGCCCCGACAGGATCCCAGACGAGCAGTACTTC. This translates into CASSPDRIPDEQYF.

CDR3 protein: CASSIDFWRDEQFF. CDR3 DNA sequence: TGTGCCAGTAGTATAGATTTCTGGAGGGATGAGCAGTTCTTC. The chain links TRBV19 to TRBJ2-1; D may be TRBD2 (6 bases). CDR1 is LNHDA, CDR2 SQIVND, per germline (reference sequence). CDR3 length: 14 residues. V was shortened by 0 bases and J by 8 bases, with 11 bases between the two germline ends.

The chain has TRBV20-1 and TRBJ2-7; 7 nucleotides align to TRBD1. The germline V gene has CDR1 DFQATT and CDR2 SNEGSKA (reference sequence). CDR3 length: 11 amino acids. V shed 6 bases, J shed 3 bases, and the junction held 2 bases outside the gene matches. The CDR3 sequence is CSARDSYEQYF. CDR3 DNA sequence: TGCAGTGCAAGGGACAGCTACGAGCAGTACTTC.

This clone came up a few times. V and J are TRBV6-6 and TRBJ2-2; 12 bases align to TRBD2. This CDR3 comprises 20 residues. Trimming took 5 bases from V and 3 from J; bases not matched to a gene: 16. Germline lookup yields CDR1 MNHNY and CDR2 SVGAGI (reference sequence). This chain's CDR3 is CASSPRPGLAGGLDTGELFF. DNA for the CDR3: TGTGCCAGCAGTCCCCGGCCAGGGCTAGCGGGGGGGCTGGACACCGGGGAGCTGTTTTTT.

About this clone: Other DNA sequences in the same sample also yield this CDR3. The DNA of the CDR3 is TGTGCCAGCTCACCTGACAGGGGCGAGCAGTACTTC. Translated: CASSPDRGEQYF. The chain carries TRBV18 and TRBJ2-7; 8 nucleotides line up with TRBD1. The CDR3 has 12 amino acids. The V gene's germline CDR1 is KGHSH and CDR2 LQKENI. V was clipped by 3 bases and J by 6 bases; unmatched bases: 1.

The V gene is TRBV6-2 or TRBV6-3, the J gene TRBJ2-4; 9 bases match TRBD1. Trimming at V came to 5 bases and at J to 13 bases, leaving 6 bases not matched to a gene. This CDR3 region has 12 residues. From germline, CDR1 is MNHEY and CDR2 SVGEGT. CDR3 sequence (DNA): TGTGCCAGCAGTACCGACAGGGGGGCACAGTACTTC. This sequence encodes CASSTDRGAQYF.

The J gene is TRBJ1-3, the V gene TRBV19, with 8 bases that match TRBD1. The CDR3 consists of 14 residues. With V trimmed by 7 bases and J by 2 bases, 4 bases remained unmatched. The germline CDR1 and CDR2 sequences are LNHDA and SQIVND (reference sequence). Here the CDR3 reads CASTADRAGNTIYF. CDR3 DNA: TGTGCCAGTACCGCGGACAGGGCTGGAAACACCATATATTTT. The full variable domain, in which reference TRBV19 and TRBJ1-3 provide the parts outside the CDR3, is DGGITQSPKYLFRKEGQNVTLSCEQNLNHDAMYWYRQDPGQGLRLIYYSQIVNDFQKGDIAEGYSVSREKKESFPLTVTSAQKNPTAFYLCASTADRAGNTIYFGEGSWLTVV.

V usage is TRBV5-6 and J usage is TRBJ2-7; D may be TRBD1 (7 bases). Trimming removed 5 bases from V and 2 bases from J, with 11 bases in between. Per germline, CDR1 SGHDT and CDR2 YYEEEE. The CDR3 sequence is 13 residues long. In nucleotides, the CDR3 is TGTGCCAGCAGGCGGGACAGACCCTACGAGCAGTACTTC. The encoded protein is CASRRDRPYEQYF.

This clone was observed a few times. The CDR3 region is CASGHRGREQFF. CDR3 DNA: TGCGCCAGCGGACACAGGGGCCGAGAGCAGTTCTTC. The chain recombines TRBV4-3 with TRBJ2-1, with 7 bases that match TRBD1. In germline, CDR1 is LGHNA, CDR2 YSLEER. J lost 10 bases, V lost 8 bases, and 8 bases had no gene match. This CDR3 is 12 amino acids long.

The J gene is TRBJ2-5, the V gene TRBV6-2 or TRBV6-3; 7 nucleotides align to TRBD1. The germline V gene encodes CDR1 MNHEY and CDR2 SVGEGT. There are 15 residues in the CDR3. The J segment lost 0 bases and the V segment lost 5 bases, leaving 6 bases of the junction unmatched. CDR3 region: CASSRQGWYQETQYF. DNA for the CDR3: TGTGCCAGCAGTCGACAGGGCTGGTACCAAGAGACCCAGTACTTC.

This clone has only one observation. The chain carries TRBV5-1 and TRBJ2-7, with 9 bases lining up with TRBD1. Losses at the gene ends were 4 bases for V and 2 bases for J; bases not matched to a gene: 10. The CDR3 length is 16 residues. Looked up from germline, CDR1 is SGHRS and CDR2 is YFSETQ. The CDR3 spells CASSRTEQGAAYEQYF. For the CDR3, the DNA is TGCGCCAGCAGCCGTACGGAACAGGGGGCGGCCTACGAGCAGTACTTC.

This clone was seen more than once but under ten times. The V call is TRBV21-1, the J call TRBJ2-1; no check of the table's D call, TRBD1, against the DNA was made. TRBV21-1 is a pseudogene segment. The CDR3 spans 13 residues. CDR3: CASSKGTYNEQFF. Written as DNA, the CDR3 is TGTGCCAGCAGCAAAGGGACATACAATGAGCAGTTCTTC.

J is TRBJ2-7 and V is TRBV30; D remains ambiguous. The CDR3 covers 11 residues. Germline-derived CDR1 and CDR2 are GTSNPN and SVGIG (reference sequence). Trimming shortened V by 3 bases and J by 3 bases, and 6 bases separated the two germline ends. CDR3 amino acids: CAWRKLYEQYV. In DNA form, the CDR3 reads TGTGCCTGGAGAAAACTCTACGAGCAGTACGTC.

V gene TRBV10-3 combines with J gene TRBJ2-2; 7 positions match TRBD1. With V trimmed by 3 bases and J by 1 base, 2 bases remained unmatched. The CDR3 totals 15 residues. Looked up from germline, CDR1 is ENHRY and CDR2 is SYGVKD. The CDR3 is CAISDRDRNTGELFF. The CDR3 DNA is TGTGCCATCAGTGACCGGGACAGGAACACCGGGGAGCTGTTTTTT.

The J gene is TRBJ1-1, the V gene TRBV12-3 or TRBV12-4; D not resolved. CDR3 size: 12 residues. V lost 7 bases and J 3 bases, leaving 9 bases between the germline ends. CDR3 bases: TGTGCCAGCACCCCGCGGCACACTGAAGCTTTCTTT. Encoded protein: CASTPRHTEAFF.

This rearrangement joins TRBV19 to TRBJ1-3; D not resolved. The germline V gene encodes CDR1 LNHDA and CDR2 SQIVND (reference sequence). This CDR3 contains 17 residues. Trimming shortened V by 5 bases and J by 5 bases, and 22 bases separated the two germline ends. The CDR3 DNA sequence: TGTGCCAGTAGTTTCCGTTCTATGACGGGTCACCGAAACACCATATATTTT. Its protein product is CASSFRSMTGHRNTIYF.

The chain joins TRBV7-2 to TRBJ1-4, with 7 bases identical to TRBD1. V gave up 5 bases and J gave up 7 bases; unmatched junction bases: 7. The CDR3 has 14 residues. Germline V gives CDR1 SGHTA, CDR2 FQGNSA. This chain's CDR3 is CASSLTGQAEKLFF. CDR3 nucleotides: TGTGCCAGCAGCCTGACCGGACAGGCTGAAAAACTGTTTTTT.

The chain carries TRBV6-6 and TRBJ1-1; TRBD1 might be the D (5 bases). The CDR3 covers 14 residues. The V gene's germline CDR1 is MNHNY and CDR2 SVGAGI (reference sequence). V lost 4 bases, J lost 6 bases, and 15 bases lay in between. As DNA, the CDR3 is TGTGCCAGCAGTTCCTCGGGGGGACTACCTGAAGCTTTCTTT. This codes for CASSSSGGLPEAFF.

The chain uses TRBV12-3 or TRBV12-4 and TRBJ1-1, with D hard to call. This CDR3 contains 13 residues. V dropped 3 bases and J dropped 1 base, with 6 bases sitting between them. The CDR3 protein is CASSFLANTEAFF. The DNA for the CDR3 is TGTGCCAGCAGTTTCCTGGCGAACACTGAAGCTTTCTTT.

This chain connects TRBV9 to TRBJ2-3; a weak D match, TRBD2 (5 bases). This CDR3 spans 14 amino acids. In germline, CDR1 is SGDLS, CDR2 YYNGEE. Trimming took off 0 bases at V and 6 bases at J, with 11 bases between the two ends. The CDR3 reads CASSVAEGLDTQYF. CDR3 DNA sequence: TGTGCCAGCAGCGTAGCCGAGGGTCTCGATACGCAGTATTTT.

This clone came up a few times. The rearrangement joins TRBV12-3 or TRBV12-4 to TRBJ1-1; 9 bases map to TRBD1. The J segment lost 10 bases and the V segment lost 6 bases, leaving 9 bases of the junction unmatched. CDR3 length: 13 residues. The CDR3 sequence is CASSWTGASVAFF. The CDR3 DNA is TGTGCCAGCAGCTGGACAGGGGCGTCGGTAGCTTTCTTT.

This chain uses TRBV5-1 with TRBJ2-3; TRBD1 matches at 7 bases. The germline V gene encodes CDR1 SGHRS and CDR2 YFSETQ. The CDR3 covers 15 residues. V was pared by 0 bases and J by 2 bases, with 3 bases of the junction left unmatched. The DNA of the CDR3 is TGCGCCAGCAGCTTGGGACAGGGAGTCACAGATACGCAGTATTTT. Protein product: CASSLGQGVTDTQYF.

In its sample, this clone was seen once. The chain is built from TRBV11-2 and TRBJ1-5, with D unresolved. V lost 1 base to trimming and J lost 3 bases, with 4 bases between them. Germline V gene data show CDR1 as SGHAT and CDR2 as FQNNGV. The CDR3 length is 13 residues. In DNA, the CDR3 is TGTGCCAGCAGCTTAGTATACAATCAGCCCCAGCATTTT. Translation gives CASSLVYNQPQHF.

This chain links TRBV27 with TRBJ1-1, with D perhaps matching TRBD1 (5 bases). CDR1 and CDR2 from the germline V gene are MNHEY and SMNVEV (reference sequence). The V end lost 6 bases, the J end lost 2 bases, and 16 bases lay between the germline ends. This CDR3 comprises 15 residues. The CDR3 nucleotides are TGTGCCAGCAGCCTATTTAGGGGTGGTAACACTGAAGCTTTCTTT. Translation gives CASSLFRGGNTEAFF.

The CDR3 coding sequence is TGTGCCAGCAGCTCCCACGGGACTAGCCACGGGGAGCTGTTTTTT. Protein sequence: CASSSHGTSHGELFF. The V and J genes are TRBV3-1 (or the pseudogene TRBV3-2) and TRBJ2-2; 9 nucleotides align to TRBD2. CDR3 length: 15 amino acids. V shed 5 bases, J shed 7 bases, and the junction held 8 bases outside the gene matches. Germline V gene lookup returns CDR1 LGHDT and CDR2 YNNKEL (reference sequence).